Presented here are 11 T cell receptor beta chains from one specimen sequenced in a study of shared clonotypes between healthy human individuals. This table comes from immunoSEQ multiplex PCR, and its TCRdb copy is limited to in-frame clones, with some not included. The sample has roughly 1 million clones, 78% seen once; the top ten hold 0.52%. The sample consisted of memory CD4+ T cells from PBMCs. As to subset: CD45RA-negative fraction. These receptors were obtained from a man aged 18 to 29 in good health. Some clones in this sample may be carry-over from other donors' samples.

This clone was detected a few times. V gene TRBV5-1 combines with J gene TRBJ2-5; 9 nucleotides line up with TRBD2. The CDR3 length is 17 residues. CDR1 SGHRS and CDR2 YFSETQ come from the germline V gene. V lost 4 bases to trimming and J lost 5 bases; unmatched junction nucleotides: 15. The CDR3 protein is CASSTGVRKAGGETQYF. CDR3 nucleotide sequence: TGCGCCAGCAGCACCGGCGTCCGGAAAGCGGGAGGCGAGACCCAGTACTTC.

The rearrangement links TRBV14 to TRBJ2-5, with D possibly being TRBD1 or TRBD2 (5 bases each). The germline gives CDR1 SGHDN, CDR2 FVKESK. The CDR3 spans 16 residues. V lost 0 bases, J lost 4 bases, and 15 bases lay in between. The CDR3 here is CASSQDIARDPETQYF. For the CDR3, the DNA is TGTGCCAGCAGCCAAGATATCGCCCGGGACCCAGAGACCCAGTACTTC.

Concerning this clone itself: This sample includes further DNA sequences coding for the same CDR3. The CDR3 here is CATSRGTNTGELFF. The CDR3 coding sequence is TGTGCCACCAGCAGAGGGACAAACACCGGGGAGCTGTTTTTT. The chain links TRBV15 to TRBJ2-2; the D gene is possibly TRBD1 (5 bases). The CDR3 extends over 14 amino acids. The germline V gene has CDR1 LNHNV and CDR2 YYDKDF (reference sequence). V dropped 1 base and J dropped 2 bases, with 5 bases sitting between them.

There are a few counts of this clone. The same CDR3 can be traced to other DNA sequences in this sample. The chain uses TRBV2 and TRBJ2-7; TRBD1 or TRBD2 may be the D gene (5 bases each). Per germline, CDR1 SNHLY and CDR2 FYNNEI. The CDR3 is made up of 14 amino acids. V was cut by 4 bases and J by 0 bases, with 10 bases left in between. Here the CDR3 DNA reads TGTGCCAGCAGTGGAGGGCAGGGCTCCTACGAGCAGTACTTC. Protein sequence: CASSGGQGSYEQYF.

The chain has TRBV27 and TRBJ1-4; D is unresolved. The CDR3 consists of 19 residues. Deletions cut 5 bases from V and 0 bases from J, with 22 bases between. The germline V gene has CDR1 MNHEY and CDR2 SMNVEV (reference sequence). CDR3 protein: CASSPPLGGSGTTNEKLFF. The DNA of the CDR3 is TGTGCCAGCAGTCCCCCCCTTGGAGGGAGCGGTACAACTAATGAAAAACTGTTTTTT.

This chain connects TRBV6-1 to TRBJ1-1; D is uncertain. This CDR3 contains 14 residues. The germline V gene has CDR1 MNHNS and CDR2 SASEGT. The germline V and J ends were trimmed by 6 bases and 4 bases, with 15 bases remaining between them. The CDR3 DNA reads TGTGCCAGCAGGTATCCTGGGTTCGGCACTGAAGCTTTCTTT. Translation gives CASRYPGFGTEAFF.

In DNA, the CDR3 is TGTGCCAGCAGCTTGTTCTCAACTAATGAAAAACTGTTTTTT. Protein: CASSLFSTNEKLFF. The chain has TRBV5-4 and TRBJ1-4; no reliable D call. Per the germline V gene, CDR1 is SGHNT and CDR2 is YYREEE (reference sequence). Deletions cut 1 base from V and 0 bases from J, with 4 bases between. CDR3 length: 14 residues. Variable domain in full (rest from reference TRBV5-4 and TRBJ1-4): ETGVTQSPTHLIKTRGQQVTLRCSSQSGHNTVSWYQQALGQGPQFIFQYYREEENGRGNFPPRFSGLQFPNYSSELNVNALELDDSALYLCASSLFSTNEKLFFGSGTQLSVL.

The V call is TRBV30, the J call TRBJ1-3; D is unresolved. The CDR3 length is 13 residues. V dropped 3 bases and J dropped 0 bases, with 6 bases sitting between them. CDR1 and CDR2 from the germline V gene are GTSNPN and SVGIG (reference sequence). CDR3 amino acids: CAWSLYSGNTIYF. Written as DNA, the CDR3 is TGTGCCTGGAGCCTATACTCTGGAAACACCATATATTTT.

The chain carries TRBV7-9 and TRBJ1-2, with 7 bases identical to TRBD1. This CDR3 has 14 amino acids. V was pared by 2 bases and J by 8 bases, with 8 bases of the junction left unmatched. CDR1 is SEHNR and CDR2 is FQNEAQ in the germline V gene (reference sequence). CDR3 bases: TGTGCCAGCAGCTTATGGGACAGAGTGATCGGCTACACCTTC. Encoded protein: CASSLWDRVIGYTF.

This chain uses TRBV23-1 with TRBJ2-7; the D is unclear. TRBV23-1 belongs to the ORF category, with a function that is uncertain. V lost 8 bases, J lost 3 bases, and 5 bases lay in between. This CDR3 is 10 amino acids long. CDR3 nucleotide sequence: TGCGCCAGCGGAAACTACGAGCAGTACTTC. Translating it yields CASGNYEQYF.

In nucleotides, the CDR3 is TGTGCCAGCAGTTTATCGAGGGCGGGGAGGACTGAAGCTTTCTTT. Residues: CASSLSRAGRTEAFF. The chain combines TRBV28 with TRBJ1-1; no firm D call. V was pared by 1 base and J by 5 bases, with 14 bases between. Germline-derived CDR1 and CDR2 are MDHEN and SYDVKM. The CDR3 has 15 residues.